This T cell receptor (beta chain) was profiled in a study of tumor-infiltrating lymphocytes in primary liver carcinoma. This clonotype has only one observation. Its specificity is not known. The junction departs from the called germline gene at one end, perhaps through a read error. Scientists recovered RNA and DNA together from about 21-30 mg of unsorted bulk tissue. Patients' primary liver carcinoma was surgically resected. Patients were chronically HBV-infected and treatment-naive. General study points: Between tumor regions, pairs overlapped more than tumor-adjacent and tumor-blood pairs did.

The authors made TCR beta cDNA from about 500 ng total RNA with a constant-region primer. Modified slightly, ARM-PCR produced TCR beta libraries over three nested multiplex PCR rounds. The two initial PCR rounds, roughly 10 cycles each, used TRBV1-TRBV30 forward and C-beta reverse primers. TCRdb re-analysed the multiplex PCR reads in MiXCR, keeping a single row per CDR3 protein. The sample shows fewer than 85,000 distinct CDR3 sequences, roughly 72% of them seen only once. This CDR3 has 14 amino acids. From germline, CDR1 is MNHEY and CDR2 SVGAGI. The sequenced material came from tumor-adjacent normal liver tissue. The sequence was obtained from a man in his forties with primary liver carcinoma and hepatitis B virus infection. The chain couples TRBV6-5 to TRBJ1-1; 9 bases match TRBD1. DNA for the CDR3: TGCGCCAGCAGTTACCTTCCCTTACAGGGGGCAGTTTTCTTT. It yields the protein CASSYLPLQGAVFF.